Listed below are T cell receptor beta chains from one sample, sequenced in a study of OX40 agonist ivuxolimab in advanced cancers. The repertoire was sequenced with immunoSEQ multiplex PCR; TCRdb's copy has only in-frame clones and lacks some. The sample holds just under 65,000 clones, about 90% seen once. The material sequenced was CD4+ or CD8+ T cells sorted from blood, taken in a trial of the OX40 agonist ivuxolimab. These receptors were collected from an adult with an advanced solid tumor such as melanoma, head and neck, liver or kidney cancer. CDR3s include the opening cysteine and the closing phenylalanine or tryptophan. D genes are given only for firm matches. Expanded clones get a size class; other rows say once, few or many, or leave the size out.

size	V	D	J	DNA	CDR3
.	TRBV28	.	TRBJ1-2	TGTGCCAGCATTCCGGGACACATGTTATATGGCTACACCTTC	CASIPGHMLYGYTF
.	TRBV19	.	TRBJ1-5	TGTGCCAGCGGGTTGCAGTCCAATCAGCCCCAGCATTTT	CASGLQSNQPQHF
.	TRBV5-8	.	TRBJ1-2	TGTGCCAGCAGCTTGGTAGGGCTCCGGGGCTACACCTTC	CASSLVGLRGYTF
.	TRBV7-3	TRBD2	TRBJ2-3	TGTGCCAGCAGCTTCACTGGCGGGAGGAGCACAGATACGCAGTATTTT	CASSFTGGRSTDTQYF
.	TRBV28	.	TRBJ2-2	TGTGCCAGCAGGGCCGGCGACAGAAACACCGGGGAGCTGTTTTTT	CASRAGDRNTGELFF
.	TRBV5-1	.	TRBJ1-2	TGCGCCAGCAGCTTGGGAGACTCCGGGTATGGCTACACCTTC	CASSLGDSGYGYTF
.	TRBV10-3	.	TRBJ1-2	TGTGCCATCAGTGATTCTGGCTACACCTTC	CAISDSGYTF
.	TRBV28	.	TRBJ1-5	TGTGCCAGCAGTGACGAGGTGTATAGCAATCAGCCCCAGCATTTT	CASSDEVYSNQPQHF
.	TRBV19	.	TRBJ2-3	TGTGCCAGTAGTATCTTCGGAGACACAGATACGCAGTATTTT	CASSIFGDTDTQYF
.	TRBV2	.	TRBJ2-5	TGTGCCAGCAGTGGGACTTGGACAGAAAAAGAGACCCAGTACTTC	CASSGTWTEKETQYF
.	TRBV28	.	TRBJ1-1	.	CASSSSVNTEAFF
once	TRBV19	.	TRBJ2-2	TGTGCCAGTAGTATTAGTGGGACGAACACCGGGGAGCTGTTTTTT	CASSISGTNTGELFF
few	TRBV6-1	.	TRBJ1-4	TGTGCCAGCAGTGAAAGGTGGAGGGCAGCCGTTAATGAAAAACTGTTTTTT	CASSERWRAAVNEKLFF
.	TRBV5-1	TRBD2	TRBJ2-2	TGCGCCAGCAGCAGGGGACTAGCGGGAGGTGGCGGGGAGCTGTTTTTT	CASSRGLAGGGGELFF
.	TRBV27	TRBD1	TRBJ2-7	TGTGCCAGCCGCCGGGACAGCCTCTACGAGCAGTACTTC	CASRRDSLYEQYF
.	TRBV27	.	TRBJ2-1	TGTGCCAGCAGACCACAGGGAACCCCAATCTACAATGAGCAGTTCTTC	CASRPQGTPIYNEQFF
.	TRBV30	.	TRBJ2-3	TGTGCCTGGAGTACCGTGGGCGATACGCAGTATTTT	CAWSTVGDTQYF
.	TRBV27	TRBD1	TRBJ2-2	TGTGCCAGCAGGAGACAGGGGGCCTCCGGGGAGCTGTTTTTT	CASRRQGASGELFF
.	TRBV10-2	.	TRBJ2-7	TGCGCCAGTAGTGATTTAGTCTCCTACGAGCAGTACTTC	CASSDLVSYEQYF
few	TRBV7-6	TRBD2	TRBJ2-3	TGTGCCAGCAGACCCAGCGGGACGCCAGATACGCAGTATTTT	CASRPSGTPDTQYF
once	TRBV28	.	TRBJ2-1	TGTGCCAGCAGTTTGATAGGAGGCTCCTACAATGAGCAGTTCTTC	CASSLIGGSYNEQFF
.	TRBV19	TRBD1	TRBJ1-5	TGTGCCAGTAGTAAGCCCGCACAGGGGACAGGGACCTTCAATCAGCCCCAGCATTTT	CASSKPAQGTGTFNQPQHF
.	TRBV18	TRBD2	TRBJ2-7	TGTGCCAGCTCACGGGGACTAGCGGGAGCGGGCGAGCAGTACTTC	CASSRGLAGAGEQYF
.	TRBV7-3	TRBD2	TRBJ2-1	TGTGCCAGCAGCCCGGGACTAGCGGGCTACAATGAGCAGTTCTTC	CASSPGLAGYNEQFF
.	TRBV5-6	.	TRBJ2-2	TGTGCCAGCAGCTTGTCGGTCGGGGAGCTGTTTTTT	CASSLSVGELFF
.	TRBV19	.	TRBJ2-1	TGTGCCAGTAGTAGCGGCCTAAGTTACAATGAGCAGTTCTTC	CASSSGLSYNEQFF
.	TRBV2	.	TRBJ2-7	TGTGCCAGCAGTGGTGGTCTAGGGGACGAGCAGTACTTC	CASSGGLGDEQYF
.	TRBV6-5	.	TRBJ2-7	TGTGCCAGCAGTTACTCCAAAACAGCGAGCTCCTACGAGCAGTACTTC	CASSYSKTASSYEQYF
.	TRBV18	TRBD1	TRBJ2-7	TGTGCCAGCTCGCTGAACAGGGGCCCTTACGAGCAGTACTTC	CASSLNRGPYEQYF
once	TRBV5-1	TRBD2	TRBJ2-3	TGCGCCAGCAGCAAGGGGACTAGCGCAGATACGCAGTATTTT	CASSKGTSADTQYF
.	TRBV5-1	TRBD2	TRBJ2-1	TGCGCCAGCAGCTACGCTAGCGGGAGGTTCTATGAGCAGTTCTTC	CASSYASGRFYEQFF
.	TRBV6-1	.	TRBJ1-2	TGTGCCAGCAGTGAAGGTTGGCTCCTCCACCAGGGCTACACCTTC	CASSEGWLLHQGYTF
.	TRBV28	.	TRBJ1-4	TGTGCCAGCAGTTCCGGGACGGAGAATGAAAAACTGTTTTTT	CASSSGTENEKLFF
.	TRBV18	.	TRBJ2-5	TGTGCCAGCTCACCACACTCCAGAGGAGAGACCCAGTACTTC	CASSPHSRGETQYF
.	TRBV10-3	.	TRBJ2-7	TGTGCCATCAGTGTGTCGGGCTACGAGCAGTACTTC	CAISVSGYEQYF
.	TRBV5-1	.	TRBJ2-1	TGCGCCAGCGGTACTAGTGTGAATGAGCAGTTCTTC	CASGTSVNEQFF
.	TRBV20-1	.	TRBJ2-5	TGCAGTGCAGGGGTCGGCGAGACCCAGTACTTC	CSAGVGETQYF
.	TRBV14	TRBD2	TRBJ2-1	TGTGCCAGCAGCCCCCGCACCTTAGCGGGAGTTATCTACAATGAGCAGTTCTTC	CASSPRTLAGVIYNEQFF
once	TRBV30	TRBD1	TRBJ2-7	TGTGCCCTTCACACCTCAGGGGGCAGGCAGTACTTC	CALHTSGGRQYF
.	TRBV19	TRBD2	TRBJ2-7	TGTGCCAGTAGCTCCCGTTCCGGGACTAGCGTCAACTACGAGCAGTACTTC	CASSSRSGTSVNYEQYF
.	TRBV28	.	TRBJ2-5	TGTGCCAGCCTTCCTAGCTCTCTGGAGACCCAGTACTTC	CASLPSSLETQYF
.	TRBV29-1	TRBD1	TRBJ2-1	TGCAGCGTTGAAGACCGCGGACAGGGGGGGCGGAATGAGCAGTTCTTC	CSVEDRGQGGRNEQFF
.	TRBV28	.	TRBJ1-2	TGTGCCAGCAGTTTAAGAGGGATAAATGGCTACACCTTC	CASSLRGINGYTF
.	TRBV11-2	.	TRBJ1-4	TGTGCCAGCAGCTCTGACAGGATCGGTGAAAAACTGTTTTTT	CASSSDRIGEKLFF
.	TRBV15	.	TRBJ2-1	TGTGCCACCAGCATCCAGCGGTCCACCTACAATGAGCAGTTCTTC	CATSIQRSTYNEQFF
.	TRBV11-1	.	TRBJ2-4	TGTGCCAGCAGCTTCCAGGGTCAGGCCAAAAACATTCAGTACTTC	CASSFQGQAKNIQYF
.	TRBV5-1	.	TRBJ2-5	TGCGCCAGCAGCGTAAATTATCGGGAGACCCAGTACTTC	CASSVNYRETQYF
.	TRBV14	.	TRBJ1-2	TGTGCCAGCAGCCAAGATCTGTACCCTGGGTATGGCTACACCTTC	CASSQDLYPGYGYTF
once	TRBV29-1	TRBD1	TRBJ1-1	TGCAGCGTTTCGGGACAGGGAGGCATGAACACTGAAGCTTTCTTT	CSVSGQGGMNTEAFF
.	TRBV2	TRBD1	TRBJ2-7	TGTGCCAGCAGTGAACCCGGTGGACAGGGGGCGTTCCGGCAGTACTTC	CASSEPGGQGAFRQYF
.	TRBV10-3	.	TRBJ1-2	TGTGCCATCAGCCGGGACATGTTATATGGCTACACCTTC	CAISRDMLYGYTF
.	TRBV28	TRBD2	TRBJ2-7	TGTGCCAGCAGAAAGAGTCTAGCGGAAATCTCCTACGAGCAGTACTTC	CASRKSLAEISYEQYF
.	TRBV6-1	TRBD2	TRBJ2-7	TGTGCCAGCAGTGGATTAAGCGGGAGGGGCGAGCAGTACTTC	CASSGLSGRGEQYF
.	TRBV11-2	.	TRBJ2-5	TGTGCCAGCAGCCCCTCAATGGGCGGAGGGCAAGAGACCCAGTACTTC	CASSPSMGGGQETQYF
once	TRBV5-1	TRBD2	TRBJ2-7	TGCGCCAGCAGACCTCCCGCGGGAGGATACGAGCAGTACTTC	CASRPPAGGYEQYF